This TCR beta chain was found in a study of T cells in Graves' hyperthyroidism and ophthalmopathy. As regards this clonotype: Its antigen is as yet unknown.

Uncontrolled infection, other autoimmune disease, pregnancy and lactation each barred patients from inclusion. Researchers amplified the TCR beta CDR3 regions from RNA transcripts. In the first-round RT-PCR of the TCR CDR3, the HTBI primer set was used. TCRdb called the multiplex PCR reads again in MiXCR, with one record for every CDR3 protein. Among about 710,000 distinct CDR3 sequences, about 15% were seen once, and the ten largest hold approximately 8%. Study-wide points: Most thyroid clonotypes expanded above 0.001 appeared in blood too. Separation of ophthalmopathy from stable hyperthyroidism was achieved by a 13 V-J model.

Sample: blood. This clonotype was obtained from a man aged 18-30 years with Graves' hyperthyroidism.

The CDR3 sequence: CASTSRAANTEAFF. The CDR3 DNA sequence: TGTGCCAGTACCTCTAGGGCTGCGAACACTGAAGCTTTCTTT. The chain links TRBV19 to TRBJ1-1, with unresolved D. Trimming took 7 bases from V and 1 from J, leaving 13 bases between them. The CDR3 loop spans 14 amino acids. Germline CDR1 reads LNHDA; CDR2 reads SQIVND (reference sequence).